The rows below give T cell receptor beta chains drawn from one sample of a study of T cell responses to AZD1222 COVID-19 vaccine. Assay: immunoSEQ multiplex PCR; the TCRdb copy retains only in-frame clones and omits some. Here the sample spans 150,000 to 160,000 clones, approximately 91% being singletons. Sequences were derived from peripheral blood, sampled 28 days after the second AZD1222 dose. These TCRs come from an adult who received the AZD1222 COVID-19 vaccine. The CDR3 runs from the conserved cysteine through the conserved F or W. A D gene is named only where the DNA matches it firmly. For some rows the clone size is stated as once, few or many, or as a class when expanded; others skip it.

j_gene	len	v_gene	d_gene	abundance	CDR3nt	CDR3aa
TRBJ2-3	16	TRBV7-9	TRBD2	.	TGTGCCAGCCCACTAGCGGGGGTGTCTAGCACAGATACGCAGTATTTT	CASPLAGVSSTDTQYF
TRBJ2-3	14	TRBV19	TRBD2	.	TGTGCCAGTACCAAAGCGGGGCTCACAGATACGCAGTATTTT	CASTKAGLTDTQYF
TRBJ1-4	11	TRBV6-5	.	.	TGTGCCATCCGGACTTTGGAAAAACTGTTTTTT	CAIRTLEKLFF
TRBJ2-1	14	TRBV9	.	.	TGTGCCAGCAGCGTAAAGGTCCCCGCCGGGGAGCAGTTCTTC	CASSVKVPAGEQFF
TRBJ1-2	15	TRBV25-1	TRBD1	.	TGTGCCAGCAGTGAAGGCTACAGGGGTGACTATGGCTACACCTTC	CASSEGYRGDYGYTF
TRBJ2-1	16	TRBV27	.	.	TGTGCCAGCAGTAGAGGTGGGCAAAGCTCCTACAATGAGCAGTTCTTC	CASSRGGQSSYNEQFF
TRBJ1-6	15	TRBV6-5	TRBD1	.	TGTGCCAGCAGCCTGGGGGGACAGACCAATTCACCCCTCCACTTT	CASSLGGQTNSPLHF
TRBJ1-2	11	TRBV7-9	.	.	TGTGCCAGCAGCTCGGGAATTGGCTACACCTTC	CASSSGIGYTF
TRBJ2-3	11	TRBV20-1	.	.	TGCAGTGCTAGAGAGGCGGTCTGGCAGTATTTT	CSAREAVWQYF
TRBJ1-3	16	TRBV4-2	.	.	TGTGCCAGCAGCCAAGATGCAGTCATCTCTGGAAACACCATATATTTT	CASSQDAVISGNTIYF
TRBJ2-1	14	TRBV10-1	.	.	TGCGCCAGCAGTGAGGGGGGTCGCTACAATGAGCAGTTCTTC	CASSEGGRYNEQFF
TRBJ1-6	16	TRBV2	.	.	TGTGCCAGAACGGGGTCATCCCTCCAGGCTAATTCACCCCTCCACTTT	CARTGSSLQANSPLHF
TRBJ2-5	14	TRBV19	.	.	TGTGCCAGTACCGCCGGGCTATCAACAGAGACCCAGTACTTC	CASTAGLSTETQYF
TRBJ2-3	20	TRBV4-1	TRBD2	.	TGCGCCAGCAGCCAAGTTCCTAGCGGGGGCTCCTTTACTAGCACAGATACGCAGTATTTT	CASSQVPSGGSFTSTDTQYF
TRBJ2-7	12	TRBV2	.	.	TGTGCCAGCAGCGAGACCCGAGGAGAGCAGTACTTC	CASSETRGEQYF
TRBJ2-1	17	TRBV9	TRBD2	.	TGTGCCAGCAGCGTAGCCCGGACTAGTATATACAAGGGTGAGCAGTTCTTC	CASSVARTSIYKGEQFF
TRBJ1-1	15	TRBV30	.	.	TGTGCCTGGAGTGCGTGGGTTGGTGGAAACACTGAAGCTTTCTTT	CAWSAWVGGNTEAFF
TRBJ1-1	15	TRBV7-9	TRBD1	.	TGTGCCAGCAGCCAACAGGGGAAGAGATATACTGAAGCTTTCTTT	CASSQQGKRYTEAFF
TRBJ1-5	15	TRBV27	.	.	TGTGCCAGCAGTTTATACAGGGCATGGAATCAGCCCCAGCATTTT	CASSLYRAWNQPQHF
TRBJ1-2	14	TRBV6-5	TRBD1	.	TGTGCCAGCAGTCAGGACAGGGCTAACTATGGCTACACCTTC	CASSQDRANYGYTF
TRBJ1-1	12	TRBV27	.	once	TGTGCCAGCAGTTTCACCGGAACTGAAGCTTTCTTT	CASSFTGTEAFF
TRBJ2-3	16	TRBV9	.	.	TGTGCCAGCAGCGGGGGACGGATATTAAGCACAGATACGCAGTATTTT	CASSGGRILSTDTQYF
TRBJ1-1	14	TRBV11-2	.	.	TGTGCCAGCAGCTTATGGCCAGGGAACACTGAAGCTTTCTTT	CASSLWPGNTEAFF
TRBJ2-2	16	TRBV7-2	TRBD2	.	TGTGCCAGCAGCTTAGGACTAGCGGGGGGTACCGGGGAGCTGTTTTTT	CASSLGLAGGTGELFF
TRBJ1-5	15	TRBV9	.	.	TGTGCCAGCAGCCCGTACCGGGACCCCAATCAGCCCCAGCATTTT	CASSPYRDPNQPQHF
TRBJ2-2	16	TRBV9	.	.	TGTGCCAGCAGCGTTAATAGTCCGCCGAACACCGGGGAGCTGTTTTTT	CASSVNSPPNTGELFF
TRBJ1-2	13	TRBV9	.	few	TGTGCCAGCACTACGGGACGGAACTATGGCTACACCTTC	CASTTGRNYGYTF
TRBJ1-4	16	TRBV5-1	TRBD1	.	TGCGCCAGCAGGTCACAGGGGTCGGTTTTGGAAGAAAAACTGTTTTTT	CASRSQGSVLEEKLFF
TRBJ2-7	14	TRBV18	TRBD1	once	TGTGCCAGCACGCCGGGACAGGGGGGATACGAGCAGTACTTC	CASTPGQGGYEQYF
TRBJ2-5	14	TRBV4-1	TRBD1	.	TGCGCCAGCAGCCAAGGGCACAGGGGAGAGACCCAGTACTTC	CASSQGHRGETQYF
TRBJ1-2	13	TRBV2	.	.	TGTGCCAGCAGTGCGGCCGGGAACTATGGCTACACCTTC	CASSAAGNYGYTF
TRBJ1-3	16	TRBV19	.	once	TGTGCCAGTAGCAAGACAGGCCCGCTCTCTGGAAACACCATATATTTT	CASSKTGPLSGNTIYF
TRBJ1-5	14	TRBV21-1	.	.	TGTGCCAGCAGCTATGGACAGCGAGATCAGCCCCAGCATTTT	CASSYGQRDQPQHF
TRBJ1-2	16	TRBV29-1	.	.	TGCAGCGTTGAAGATCAAGTTGAATTTAGGGACTATGGCTACACCTTC	CSVEDQVEFRDYGYTF
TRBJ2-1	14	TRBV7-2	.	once	TGTGCCAGCAGCTTCCGGACAGTGCACAATGAGCAGTTCTTC	CASSFRTVHNEQFF
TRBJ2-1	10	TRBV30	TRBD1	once	TGTGCCTGGGGACAGGGCCAGCAGTTCTTC	CAWGQGQQFF
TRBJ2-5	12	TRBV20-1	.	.	TGCAGTGCTAGTCGGCAGCAAGAGACCCAGTACTTC	CSASRQQETQYF
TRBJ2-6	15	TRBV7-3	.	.	TGTGCCAGCAGCTCGGGCCTCGCTGAGGCCAACGTCCTGACTTTC	CASSSGLAEANVLTF
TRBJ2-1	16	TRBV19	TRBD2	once	TGTGCCAGTAGTATAGTCGACGGGAGGTCCCTAGGTGAGCAGTTCTTC	CASSIVDGRSLGEQFF
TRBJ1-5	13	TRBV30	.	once	TGTGCCTGGAGTACAGGTTACAATCAGCCCCAGCATTTT	CAWSTGYNQPQHF
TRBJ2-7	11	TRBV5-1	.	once	TGCGCCAGCAGCTCGGGCTACGAGCAGTACTTC	CASSSGYEQYF
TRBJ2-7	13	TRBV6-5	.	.	TGTGCCAGCAACTCGGCGGCAGCCTACGAGCAGTACTTC	CASNSAAAYEQYF
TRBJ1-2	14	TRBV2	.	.	TGTGCCAGCAGTGATGCGGTTAGGAGGGATGGCTACACCTTC	CASSDAVRRDGYTF
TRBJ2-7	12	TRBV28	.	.	TGTGCCAGCTCCAGGGGATGGTACGAGCAGTACTTC	CASSRGWYEQYF
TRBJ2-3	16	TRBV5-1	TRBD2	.	TGCGCCAGCAGCAGTCAGAGCGGGAGGTGGGCAGATACGCAGTATTTT	CASSSQSGRWADTQYF
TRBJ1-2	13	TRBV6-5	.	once	TGTGCCAGCAGTTTCGACGGCTACTATGGCTACACCTTC	CASSFDGYYGYTF
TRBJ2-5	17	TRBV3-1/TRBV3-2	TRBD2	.	TGTGCCAGCAGCCTTGGACTAGCGGGGGGGCAGGTGAAGACCCAGTACTTC	CASSLGLAGGQVKTQYF
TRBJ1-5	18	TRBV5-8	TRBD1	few	TGTGCCAGCAGCCTAGGACAGGGGGCTCGTTGGGGCAATCAGCCCCAGCATTTT	CASSLGQGARWGNQPQHF
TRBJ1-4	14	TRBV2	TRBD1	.	TGTGCCAGCAGTCCGACCGGGACAGGTTACATACTGTTTTTT	CASSPTGTGYILFF
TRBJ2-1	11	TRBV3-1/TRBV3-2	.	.	TGTGCCAGCAGCCATATAAATGAGCAGTTCTTC	CASSHINEQFF
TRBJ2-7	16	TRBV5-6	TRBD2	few	TGTGCCAGCAGCTGGAGGAATCGAGCGGGATTGAAAGAGCAGTACTTC	CASSWRNRAGLKEQYF
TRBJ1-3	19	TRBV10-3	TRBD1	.	TGTGCCATCAGTAGGACAGGTTTAGGTTCATTACACTCTGGAAACACCATATATTTT	CAISRTGLGSLHSGNTIYF
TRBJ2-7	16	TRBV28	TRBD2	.	TGTGCCAGCAGAGTAGGGACTAGCGGGACAGGTTACGAGCAGTACTTC	CASRVGTSGTGYEQYF
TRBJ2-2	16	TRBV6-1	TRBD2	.	TGTGCCAGCAATGACGAACTAGCGGAGAACACCGGGGAGCTGTTTTTT	CASNDELAENTGELFF